This passage covers 30 T cell receptor beta chains from one sample sequenced in a study of cytomegalovirus exposure and HLA in healthy donors. 60 Vbeta and 13 Jbeta primers were used in PCR. TCRdb's copy holds only in-frame clones and misses some; the assay was immunoSEQ multiplex PCR. The top ten hold roughly 15% of the sample, which has 80,000 to 100,000 clones, about 67% seen once. The sample taken for sequencing was PBMCs. The receptor set was obtained from a woman under 30 in good health and CMV-seropositive.

The genes are TRBV7-8 and TRBJ2-1; 11 positions agree with TRBD2. V gave up 3 bases and J gave up 3 bases; unmatched junction bases: 7. The CDR3 is 17 residues long. The germline V gene encodes CDR1 SGHVS and CDR2 FQNEAQ. The CDR3 is CASSFQPGTSGYNEQFF. In DNA form, the CDR3 reads TGTGCCAGCAGCTTTCAACCCGGGACTAGCGGCTACAATGAGCAGTTCTTC.

The gene calls are TRBV28 and TRBJ1-2, with D unresolved. This CDR3 comprises 12 residues. The germline CDR1 and CDR2 sequences are MDHEN and SYDVKM. Trimming removed 3 bases from V and 0 bases from J, with 2 bases in between. DNA for the CDR3: TGTGCCAGCAGTTTCACTAACTATGGCTACACCTTC. This sequence encodes CASSFTNYGYTF.

The chain couples TRBV27 to TRBJ2-7; weak D call: TRBD1 (7 bases). The CDR3 consists of 14 residues. The V gene lost 0 bases and the J gene lost 4 bases, with 10 bases spanning the gap. CDR1 is MNHEY, CDR2 SMNVEV, per germline (reference sequence). The CDR3 DNA sequence: TGTGCCAGCAGTTTATCCCCAGGGGGGTACGAGCAGTACTTC. It is translated as CASSLSPGGYEQYF.

The gene calls are TRBV15 and TRBJ2-1; 14 bases match TRBD2. Losses at the gene ends were 4 bases for V and 9 bases for J; bases not matched to a gene: 5. The CDR3 has 15 amino acids. Germline V gene lookup returns CDR1 LNHNV and CDR2 YYDKDF (reference sequence). The CDR3 is CATSTPGTSGSEQFF. The CDR3 DNA reads TGTGCCACCAGCACACCAGGGACTAGCGGGAGTGAGCAGTTCTTC.

The gene calls are TRBV10-3 and TRBJ2-7; 8 bases map to TRBD1. In germline, CDR1 is ENHRY, CDR2 SYGVKD. J lost 5 bases, V lost 3 bases, and 12 bases had no gene match. This CDR3 contains 16 residues. The CDR3 DNA sequence: TGTGCCATCAGTGACCCGCAGACAGGGGCTCGGAACGAGCAGTACTTC. It translates to CAISDPQTGARNEQYF.

The rearrangement links TRBV27 to TRBJ2-5; the D gene is possibly TRBD2 (5 bases). V dropped 1 base and J dropped 9 bases, with 18 bases sitting between them. CDR1 is MNHEY and CDR2 is SMNVEV in the germline V gene (reference sequence). This CDR3 contains 15 residues. Here the CDR3 reads CASSLYTPQRSAQYF. The CDR3 DNA follows: TGTGCCAGCAGTTTATATACCCCGCAGCGGTCGGCCCAGTACTTC.

V and J are TRBV18 and TRBJ2-3; TRBD2 aligns across 11 bases. Losses at the gene ends were 3 bases for V and 4 bases for J; bases not matched to a gene: 6. Germline assignment: CDR1 KGHSH and CDR2 LQKENI. This CDR3 contains 16 residues. CDR3 nucleotide sequence: TGTGCCAGCTCACCGGGGACTAGCGGCACCTCAGATACGCAGTATTTT. It specifies CASSPGTSGTSDTQYF.

This chain connects TRBV14 to TRBJ2-7; D is perhaps TRBD2 (5 bases). V was trimmed by 1 base and J by 2 bases, leaving 18 bases between them. This CDR3 spans 17 amino acids. Per the germline V gene, CDR1 is SGHDN and CDR2 is FVKESK. CDR3 loop: CASSQGPSAADTYEQYF. The CDR3 DNA sequence: TGTGCCAGCAGCCAAGGACCCTCCGCAGCGGATACCTACGAGCAGTACTTC.

This clone was seen more than once but under ten times. At one end the junction does not follow the germline gene, possibly because of a read error. The V gene is TRBV10-3, the J gene TRBJ1-2; 11 nucleotides agree with TRBD1. The CDR3 spans 15 residues. Germline-derived CDR1 and CDR2 are ENHRY and SYGVKD. The CDR3 bases are TGTGCCAGCAGTTATCCCGGACAGGGGGCCTATGGCTACACCTTC. Protein sequence: CASSYPGQGAYGYTF.

This clone was seen a few times. An end of the junction does not agree with germline; a read error may underlie this. The genes are TRBV9 and TRBJ2-4, with D maybe TRBD2 (7 bases). This CDR3 is 12 amino acids long. Germline CDR1 SGDLS, CDR2 YYNGEE. This CDR3 reads CASSPEGGAPIF. The CDR3 DNA reads as TGTGCCAGCAGCCCAGAGGGGGGGGCCCCTATCTTC.

The V and J genes are TRBV10-3 and TRBJ1-1; D remains unclear. V lost 2 bases to trimming and J lost 5 bases, with 12 bases between them. CDR1 is ENHRY and CDR2 is SYGVKD in the germline V gene. This CDR3 spans 14 amino acids. CDR3: CAISEGRRETEAFF. The CDR3 nucleotides are TGTGCCATCAGTGAGGGACGGAGGGAAACTGAAGCTTTCTTT.

The genes are TRBV13 and TRBJ1-5; D is unresolved. V lost 4 bases and J lost 0, with 4 bases in between. Germline V gene data show CDR1 as PRHDT and CDR2 as FYEKMQ (reference sequence). This CDR3 is 13 amino acids long. The CDR3 region is CASSSDSNQPQHF. In nucleotides, the CDR3 is TGTGCCAGCAGCTCAGATAGCAATCAGCCCCAGCATTTT.

The chain carries TRBV9 and TRBJ2-2; TRBD1 agrees at 7 bases. V lost 0 bases, J lost 2 bases, and 4 bases stayed unmatched. The V gene's germline CDR1 is SGDLS and CDR2 YYNGEE. The CDR3 is made up of 16 amino acids. CDR3 nucleotide sequence: TGTGCCAGCAGCGTAGTGGCAGGGGGAAACACCGGGGAGCTGTTTTTT. It is translated as CASSVVAGGNTGELFF. The entire variable domain, with the rest obtained from reference TRBV9 and TRBJ2-2, is as follows: DSGVTQTPKHLITATGQRVTLRCSPRSGDLSVYWYQQSLDQGLQFLIQYYNGEERAKGNILERFSAQQFPDLHSELNLSSLELGDSALYFCASSVVAGGNTGELFFGEGSRLTVL.

The V and J genes are TRBV19 and TRBJ2-2; no clear D gene. Between the trimmed V and J ends, which lost 3 bases and 6 bases, there was a span of 8 bases. The CDR3 is made up of 13 amino acids. The germline V gene encodes CDR1 LNHDA and CDR2 SQIVND (reference sequence). In DNA form, the CDR3 reads TGTGCCAGTAGTATGGGCCCCGCCGGGGAGCTGTTTTTT. Translating it yields CASSMGPAGELFF.

With respect to this clone: Other DNA sequences of this sample code for an identical CDR3. V usage is TRBV9 and J usage is TRBJ2-5, with D perhaps matching TRBD2 (5 bases). This CDR3 contains 13 residues. V was pared by 1 base and J by 5 bases, with 9 bases between. CDR1 and CDR2 from the germline V gene are SGDLS and YYNGEE. In DNA, the CDR3 is TGTGCCAGCAGCGTAAGGTCGGGGGAGACCCAGTACTTC. Translated, it gives CASSVRSGETQYF.

This clone was picked up a small number of times. The chain uses TRBV5-6 and TRBJ1-3, with 7 bases aligning to TRBD1. The CDR3 is made up of 17 amino acids. Per germline, CDR1 SGHDT and CDR2 YYEEEE. After removal of 0 bases from V and 3 bases from J, the junction contained 9 bases not matched to a gene. The CDR3 region has the DNA TGTGCCAGCAGCTTGGGCCGCTCGAGACAGGGTGGAAACACCATATATTTT. Translated, it gives CASSLGRSRQGGNTIYF.

This sequence joins TRBV29-1 and TRBJ1-1; 10 nucleotides match TRBD1. The germline V gene has CDR1 SQVTM and CDR2 ANQGSEA. The CDR3 sequence is 11 residues long. V was pared by 7 bases and J by 10 bases, with 6 bases of the junction left unmatched. CDR3 coding DNA: TGCAGCGGTGGACAGGGGGAAGGAGCTTTCTTT. This encodes CSGGQGEGAFF.

J is TRBJ1-2 and V is TRBV7-9; D uncertain. From germline, CDR1 is SEHNR and CDR2 FQNEAQ (reference sequence). The CDR3 contains 15 residues. V was pared by 5 bases and J by 0 bases, with 13 bases between. CDR3 residues: CASSRADFANYGYTF. CDR3 nucleotide sequence: TGTGCCAGCAGCCGAGCCGACTTCGCTAACTATGGCTACACCTTC.

This clone was seen a few times. The chain employs TRBV28 and TRBJ2-7; D is possibly TRBD1 (5 bases). V was clipped by 1 base and J by 3 bases, with 10 bases between them. There are 14 residues in the CDR3. Germline CDR1 and CDR2: MDHEN and SYDVKM. DNA for the CDR3: TGTGCCAGCAGTTTATTTCAGGGTCGCTACGAGCAGTACTTC. Encoded protein: CASSLFQGRYEQYF.

The chain employs TRBV15 and TRBJ1-1; the match to TRBD1 covers 8 bases. The germline CDR1 and CDR2 sequences are LNHNV and YYDKDF (reference sequence). After removal of 9 bases from V and 1 base from J, the junction contained 4 bases not matched to a gene. The CDR3 runs to 13 residues. The CDR3 DNA follows: TGTGCCACGTCACAGGGGGGGAACACTGAAGCTTTCTTT. It is translated as CATSQGGNTEAFF.

J is TRBJ2-4 and V is TRBV6-6; D is perhaps TRBD1 (7 bases). Trimming pared 0 bases from V and 8 bases from J, leaving 14 bases between. The CDR3 runs 15 residues. Germline CDR1 and CDR2: MNHNY and SVGAGI (reference sequence). CDR3 coding DNA: TGTGCCAGCAGTTACTCTACAGGGGAGGCGGACATTCAGTACTTC. Its protein is CASSYSTGEADIQYF.

The chain is built from TRBV7-2 and TRBJ1-3, with 7 positions matching TRBD1. Germline V gives CDR1 SGHTA, CDR2 FQGNSA. Trimming took 1 base from V and 4 from J; bases not matched to a gene: 7. The CDR3 loop spans 16 amino acids. The CDR3 bases are TGTGCCAGCAGCTTAGGCCCAGGGGGGAGCGGAAACACCATATATTTT. Amino acids: CASSLGPGGSGNTIYF. The full variable domain, its missing parts supplied by reference TRBV7-2 and TRBJ1-3, is GAGVSQSPSNKVTEKGKDVELRCDPISGHTALYWYRQSLGQGLEFLIYFQGNSAPDKSGLPSDRFSAERTGGSVSTLTIQRTQQEDSAVYLCASSLGPGGSGNTIYFGEGSWLTVV.

This clone was seen more than once but under ten times. The chain joins TRBV6-5 to TRBJ1-6; D uncertain. The V gene lost 6 bases and the J gene lost 5 bases, with 11 bases spanning the gap. Germline V lookup: CDR1 MNHEY, CDR2 SVGAGI. The CDR3 totals 14 residues. CDR3 coding DNA: TGTGCCAGCAGCACTCCACGGGATAATTCACCCCTCCACTTT. Translated: CASSTPRDNSPLHF.

The chain combines TRBV27 with TRBJ2-4, with TRBD1 identical over 7 bases. The V gene's germline CDR1 is MNHEY and CDR2 SMNVEV (reference sequence). The CDR3 length is 17 residues. The J segment lost 1 base and the V segment lost 3 bases, leaving 9 bases of the junction unmatched. The CDR3 here is CASSFLKEGAAKNIQYF. CDR3 nucleotides: TGTGCCAGCAGTTTCCTTAAAGAGGGGGCGGCCAAAAACATTCAGTACTTC.

J is TRBJ2-3 and V is TRBV6-4, with D tentatively TRBD2 (6 bases). The CDR3 length is 15 residues. V shed 0 bases and J shed 2 bases, with 9 bases lying between them. CDR1 MRHNA and CDR2 SNTAGT come from the germline V gene. CDR3 amino acids: CASSDSWRDTDTQYF. In DNA, the CDR3 is TGTGCCAGCAGTGACTCCTGGCGGGACACAGATACGCAGTATTTT.

This chain uses TRBV5-6 with TRBJ2-7, with TRBD2 matching over 8 bases. V was clipped by 4 bases and J by 0 bases; unmatched bases: 9. This CDR3 contains 16 residues. Germline CDR1 is SGHDT and CDR2 is YYEEEE. The chain's CDR3 is CASSGQSGGSSYEQYF. CDR3 nucleotide sequence: TGTGCCAGCAGCGGCCAGTCGGGGGGGAGCTCCTACGAGCAGTACTTC. The full variable domain, in which reference TRBV5-6 and TRBJ2-7 provide the parts outside the CDR3, is DAGVTQSPTHLIKTRGQQVTLRCSPKSGHDTVSWYQQALGQGPQFIFQYYEEEERQRGNFPDRFSGHQFPNYSSELNVNALLLGDSALYLCASSGQSGGSSYEQYFGPGTRLTVT.

The rearrangement uses TRBV15 and TRBJ2-1; 9 positions match TRBD1. The germline gives CDR1 LNHNV, CDR2 YYDKDF (reference sequence). The ends lost 4 bases at V and 4 bases at J; junction bases unmatched: 8. The CDR3 runs to 16 residues. The CDR3 region is CATSKDTGGSYNEQFF. For the CDR3, the DNA is TGTGCCACCAGCAAAGATACAGGGGGCTCGTACAATGAGCAGTTCTTC.

The chain employs TRBV4-2 and TRBJ1-1, with 8 nucleotides matching TRBD1. V gave up 3 bases and J gave up 0 bases; unmatched junction bases: 9. Looked up from germline, CDR1 is LGHNA and CDR2 is YNFKEQ. The CDR3 loop spans 17 amino acids. DNA for the CDR3: TGTGCCAGCAGCCAGACAGCCAGGGGGCCAATGAACACTGAAGCTTTCTTT. The encoded protein is CASSQTARGPMNTEAFF.

J is TRBJ1-2 and V is TRBV6-1, with D possibly TRBD1 on 6 matching bases. Germline CDR1 MNHNS, CDR2 SASEGT. The CDR3 covers 13 residues. The V end was cut by 1 base, the J end by 4 bases, with 7 bases between. In DNA, the CDR3 is TGTGCCAGCAGTGAAGTCAGGGGCTATGGCTACACCTTC. Its protein product is CASSEVRGYGYTF.

The chain couples TRBV28 to TRBJ1-3; 7 nucleotides line up with TRBD1. The trim removed 6 bases at V and 2 bases at J, leaving 10 bases unmatched. Germline lookup yields CDR1 MDHEN and CDR2 SYDVKM. The CDR3 is 16 residues long. CDR3 DNA: TGTGCCAGCAGGGGACAGCCCCAAAGAACTGGAAACACCATATATTTT. Translation: CASRGQPQRTGNTIYF.